This T cell receptor (beta chain) emerged from a study of blood T cell repertoires in COVID-19. Authors' processing steps: Amplifying reference gene primers gave estimates of nucleated cell counts. Only in-frame clones appear in the TCRdb table, and some are missing; sequencing was by immunoSEQ multiplex PCR. For V, J and clone size, that table is used; D and trimming come from the DNA. The table records approximately 210,000 clones, more than 70% of them present only once. From germline, CDR1 is SEHNR and CDR2 FQNEAQ (reference sequence). Losses at the gene ends were 2 bases for V and 7 bases for J; bases not matched to a gene: 5. The CDR3 has 14 amino acids.

V is TRBV7-9 and J is TRBJ2-1; 7 bases fit TRBD2. The material sequenced was peripheral blood. The source is a human donor in a cohort sampled during active COVID-19. The CDR3 is CASSLSVGGNEQFF. Written as DNA, the CDR3 is TGTGCCAGCAGCTTATCGGTGGGGGGGAATGAGCAGTTCTTC.